This TCR beta chain originates from a study of cytomegalovirus exposure and HLA in healthy donors. Points from the study as a whole: Using a false discovery rate of 0.05, a later analysis showed that approximately 18,000 TCR beta sequences were associated with HLA alleles. Evidence from a later analysis indicated that most CMV-associated TCR beta chains looked HLA-restricted. Later, an analysis showed that TCR beta chains associated with HLA were more clonally expanded than others that were equally common. Under in vitro conditions, three CMV-associated chains were confirmed as specific for CMV antigens.

As concerns this clone: Its antigen is currently unknown.

Germline-derived CDR1 and CDR2 are SQVTM and ANQGSEA. Trimming at V came to 6 bases and at J to 5 bases, leaving 13 bases not matched to a gene. The CDR3 has 15 residues. The PCR made use of 60 Vbeta and 13 Jbeta primers. Sequenced by immunoSEQ multiplex PCR; TCRdb stores in-frame clones only, minus some. The repertoire holds more than 80,000 clones, with approximately 79% as singletons. Sequencing input: PBMCs. J is TRBJ2-5 and V is TRBV29-1, with TRBD2 matching 9 bases. This sequence originates from a woman aged 60 to 75 in good health and CMV-seropositive. The CDR3 is CSVLTGTSRRETQYF. The CDR3 nucleotides read TGCAGCGTATTAACCGGGACTAGCAGGAGGGAGACCCAGTACTTC.